Below, one T cell receptor beta chain is given with its context. No antigen is known for it. Within one base of it there is no much larger clone, and no base qualities were kept. This entry comes from a study of CD8 T cells in ankylosing spondylitis (dated by TCRdb to 2016 to 2017). Some background on the complete study: T cell receptor beta repertoires were profiled in healthy donors and ankylosing spondylitis patients so that disease-linked TCR variants could be found. The whole study cohort included 108 healthy donors and over 20 ankylosing spondylitis patients. Samples of peripheral blood were taken, and for ankylosing spondylitis patients, synovial fluid was collected as well.

Overall study results and their limits: The disease-linked clones were reported as significantly enriched in matched synovial fluid samples from ankylosing spondylitis patients. The disease-linked clones showed a CD8+ phenotype and occurred at relatively low frequencies in peripheral blood. Some motif variants were previously reported in synovial fluid and blood of reactive arthritis patients, suggesting common disease-initiation mechanisms. Blood from ankylosing spondylitis patients appeared to be characterized by a TCR beta motif made up of eight highly homologous amino acid variants.

CDR1 and CDR2 were assigned from the germline V gene as MNHEY and SVGEGT. From the cysteine through the phenylalanine, the CDR3 covers 14 amino acids. Just CDR3 DNA is preserved here, 42 bases in frame from base 1. V is trimmed back by 6 bases and J by 2 bases, and the junction contains 7 bases that no gene match accounts for. Sequencer: Illumina HiSeq 2500. Quantitative 5'-RACE with molecular barcodes was the method used to prepare the TCR beta libraries. From the authors' description of their analysis: Disease-linked TCR variants were identified with a new computational method built on a probabilistic model of VDJ rearrangement. TCRdb passed the public sequencing reads through fastp at Q25 and MiXCR, retaining productive beta sequences. Merged by CDR3 protein, the rows form single entries marked with the most common genes and DNA. Here the V and J calls rest on TCRdb's processing, not on the authors' analysis. The sample table records around 440,000 distinct CDR3 sequences; approximately 17% of these occur just once. Approximately 1% of the sample lies in the top ten.

The chain employs TRBV6-2 or TRBV6-3 and TRBJ2-7; TRBD2 agrees with 7 junctional bases. The TCR sequence derives from a male donor with ankylosing spondylitis. Sample: blood, either unsorted or a sorted T cell fraction (not recorded which). CDR3 protein: CASRRGGDTYEQYF. The DNA sequence follows: TGTGCCAGCAGGCGGGGAGGGGATACCTACGAGCAGTACTTC.